One sample yielded the 26 T cell receptor beta chains listed below, sequenced in a study of blood T cell repertoires in COVID-19. Produced via immunoSEQ multiplex PCR; TCRdb's table is partial and in-frame only. This table has roughly 210,000 clones, 80% to 90% appearing once. Material for sequencing was PBMCs or T cells enriched from blood (not recorded which). These receptors originate from a man aged 25 to 45 in a cohort exposed to, infected with or recovered from COVID-19 (not recorded which).

The gene calls are TRBV5-6 and TRBJ2-2; 7 nucleotides align to TRBD1. This CDR3 is 15 amino acids long. Trimming cost V 0 bases and J 6 bases; bases outside gene matches: 5. Germline CDR1 is SGHDT and CDR2 is YYEEEE. CDR3 bases: TGTGCCAGCAGCTTGGTCGGACAGGTAGCCGGGGAGCTGTTTTTT. As protein: CASSLVGQVAGELFF.

CDR3 sequence (DNA): TGTGCCAGCTCACCACCGGAGGGGGCTTCCTACAATGAGCAGTTCTTC. Its translation: CASSPPEGASYNEQFF. This chain links TRBV18 with TRBJ2-1; a weak D match, TRBD1 (7 bases). Germline values: CDR1 KGHSH, CDR2 LQKENI. V lost 0 bases and J lost 1, with 10 bases in between. The CDR3 has 16 residues.

The V and J genes are TRBV5-1 and TRBJ2-7, with 9 bases aligning to TRBD2. The CDR3 sequence is 14 residues long. With 3 bases clipped from V and 4 bases from J, the junction kept 5 bases outside the gene matches. The germline V gene has CDR1 SGHRS and CDR2 YFSETQ. The CDR3 protein is CASSSRLAEYEQYF. The CDR3 DNA reads as TGCGCCAGCAGCTCTCGACTAGCGGAGTACGAGCAGTACTTC. Together with reference TRBV5-1 and TRBJ2-7, the CDR3 gives the full variable domain: KAGVTQTPRYLIKTRGQQVTLSCSPISGHRSVSWYQQTPGQGLQFLFEYFSETQRNKGNFPGRFSGRQFSNSRSEMNVSTLELGDSALYLCASSSRLAEYEQYFGPGTRLTVT.

V gene TRBV3-1 (or the pseudogene TRBV3-2) combines with J gene TRBJ2-3; no reliable D call. CDR1 and CDR2 from the germline V gene are LGHDT and YNNKEL (reference sequence). This CDR3 has 14 residues. V was shortened by 4 bases and J by 2 bases, with 10 bases between the two germline ends. This CDR3 is CASSPGVATDTQYF. CDR3 nucleotides: TGTGCCAGCAGCCCCGGAGTAGCCACAGATACGCAGTATTTT.

The chain joins TRBV7-9 to TRBJ1-1; 7 bases agree with TRBD1. Unmatched junction bases numbered 13, after V lost 5 bases and J lost 4 bases. The CDR3 covers 16 residues. CDR1 is SEHNR and CDR2 is FQNEAQ in the germline V gene (reference sequence). The CDR3 sequence is CASSLKAWTGSTEAFF. CDR3 DNA: TGTGCCAGCAGCCTCAAGGCCTGGACAGGCAGCACTGAAGCTTTCTTT.

This rearrangement joins TRBV19 to TRBJ2-7; D gene ambiguous. Germline V gene sequence: CDR1 LNHDA, CDR2 SQIVND (reference sequence). This CDR3 comprises 14 residues. The V end lost 5 bases, the J end lost 2 bases, and 13 bases lay between the germline ends. The CDR3 loop is CASSVQALTYEQYF. As DNA, the CDR3 is TGTGCCAGTAGTGTTCAGGCCCTCACCTACGAGCAGTACTTC.

As DNA, the CDR3 is TGTGCCAGCAGCTTGGGACACCTCTATGGCTACACCTTC. Its protein product is CASSLGHLYGYTF. V usage is TRBV11-2 and J usage is TRBJ1-2, with D tentatively TRBD1 (6 bases). V lost 3 bases, J lost 4 bases, and 9 bases lay in between. CDR3 length: 13 residues. From germline, CDR1 is SGHAT and CDR2 FQNNGV.

This clone was detected only once. The V gene is TRBV28, the J gene TRBJ1-2; possible D gene TRBD1, 5 bases. The germline V gene has CDR1 MDHEN and CDR2 SYDVKM. The CDR3 sequence is 13 residues long. Trimming took off 5 bases at V and 13 bases at J, with 20 bases between the two ends. CDR3 in amino acids: CASSATSGGEGTF. The CDR3 nucleotides are TGTGCCAGCAGTGCTACCTCCGGGGGAGAAGGCACCTTC.

Concerning this clone: The missing conserved phenylalanine or tryptophan at the end of this CDR3 makes a read error likely. It is unclear where the CDR3 begins or ends on the DNA, so no DNA is shown, and the CDR3 is as TCRdb lists it. The chain couples TRBV7-8 to TRBJ1-1; the D call of TRBD1 is as the table states it, not checked on the DNA. Germline lookup yields CDR1 SGHVS and CDR2 FQNEAQ. Counting both end residues, the CDR3 totals 13 amino acids. The CDR3 loop is CASSLARDRRLLV.

This clone was detected only once. CDR3 nucleotides: TGCGCCAGCAGCTACACAGCGGGGAAAAGCAGCGAGCAGTACTTC. Protein sequence: CASSYTAGKSSEQYF. The chain uses TRBV5-1 and TRBJ2-7; 7 bases fit TRBD2. Germline lookup yields CDR1 SGHRS and CDR2 YFSETQ. Trimming removed 3 bases from V and 6 bases from J; junction bases left unmatched: 12. This CDR3 spans 15 amino acids. Drawing the rest from reference TRBV5-1 and TRBJ2-7, the complete variable domain is KAGVTQTPRYLIKTRGQQVTLSCSPISGHRSVSWYQQTPGQGLQFLFEYFSETQRNKGNFPGRFSGRQFSNSRSEMNVSTLELGDSALYLCASSYTAGKSSEQYFGPGTRLTVT.

In its sample, this clone was seen once. This sequence joins TRBV5-4 and TRBJ2-5, with D tentatively TRBD2 (6 bases). The germline V gene has CDR1 SGHNT and CDR2 YYREEE (reference sequence). Trimming pared 0 bases from V and 4 bases from J, leaving 13 bases between. The length of the CDR3 is 15 residues. The DNA of the CDR3 is TGTGCCAGCAGCTTGGCCACGGGAGTAGGAGAGACCCAGTACTTC. Translating it yields CASSLATGVGETQYF. Complete variable domain (other parts from reference TRBV5-4 and TRBJ2-5): ETGVTQSPTHLIKTRGQQVTLRCSSQSGHNTVSWYQQALGQGPQFIFQYYREEENGRGNFPPRFSGLQFPNYSSELNVNALELDDSALYLCASSLATGVGETQYFGPGTRLLVL.

The chain has TRBV5-4 and TRBJ2-3, with TRBD2 as a possible D gene (6 bases). Germline CDR1 SGHNT, CDR2 YYREEE (reference sequence). There are 15 residues in the CDR3. Trimming took off 4 bases at V and 5 bases at J, with 17 bases between the two ends. In DNA form, the CDR3 reads TGTGCCAGCAGCACCGGGATCTCGGAGGGAGATACGCAGTATTTT. Its translation: CASSTGISEGDTQYF.

This clone was detected only a few times. J is TRBJ1-6 and V is TRBV21-1; no DNA check was done on the table's D call, TRBD1. TRBV21-1 is recorded as a pseudogene. The CDR3 runs to 15 residues. CDR3 nucleotide sequence: TGTGCCAGCAGGGGGACAGGGTTCGATAATTCACCCCTCCACTTT. Translating it yields CASRGTGFDNSPLHF.

The chain links TRBV28 to TRBJ2-5; 8 nucleotides agree with TRBD2. There are 18 residues in the CDR3. Germline V lookup: CDR1 MDHEN, CDR2 SYDVKM. The ends lost 8 bases at V and 5 bases at J; junction bases unmatched: 22. Here the CDR3 reads CASRGDSGLVVFHETQYF. The CDR3 DNA reads TGTGCCAGCCGGGGGGACTCGGGACTAGTTGTGTTCCACGAGACCCAGTACTTC.

The chain carries TRBV28 and TRBJ1-1; no firm D call. Trimming removed 8 bases from V and 2 bases from J, with 6 bases in between. The CDR3 is made up of 11 amino acids. Germline values: CDR1 MDHEN, CDR2 SYDVKM. CDR3 region: CASWLNTEAFF. CDR3 sequence (DNA): TGTGCCAGCTGGCTTAACACTGAAGCTTTCTTT.

This rearrangement joins TRBV11-3 to TRBJ1-1, with 7 bases that match TRBD1. From germline, CDR1 is SGHNT and CDR2 YENEEA. J gave up 4 bases and V 5 bases, and 4 bases lay outside the gene matches. The CDR3 extends over 13 amino acids. CDR3 residues: CASSTTGSTEAFF. CDR3 nucleotides: TGTGCCAGCAGCACGACAGGGAGCACTGAAGCTTTCTTT. Variable domain in full (rest from reference TRBV11-3 and TRBJ1-1): EAGVVQSPRYKIIEKKQPVAFWCNPISGHNTLYWYLQNLGQGPELLIRYENEEAVDDSQLPKDRFSAERLKGVDSTLKIQPAELGDSAVYLCASSTTGSTEAFFGQGTRLTVV.

V and J are TRBV7-2 and TRBJ2-3, with 8 bases that match TRBD2. Losses at the gene ends were 8 bases for V and 4 bases for J; bases not matched to a gene: 5. CDR1 is SGHTA, CDR2 FQGNSA, per germline. CDR3 length: 13 residues. CDR3 sequence reads: CASSDGGADTQYF. The CDR3 bases are TGTGCCAGCTCGGACGGGGGGGCAGATACGCAGTATTTT.

The chain has TRBV6-2 or TRBV6-3 and TRBJ2-1; 8 bases match TRBD2. The CDR3 contains 16 residues. Germline values: CDR1 MNHEY, CDR2 SVGEGT. Trimming cost V 6 bases and J 5 bases; bases outside gene matches: 12. CDR3 DNA sequence: TGTGCCAGCAGCCCGATAGTTACTAGCGGAAACAATGAGCAGTTCTTC. It is translated as CASSPIVTSGNNEQFF.

The V gene is TRBV7-9, the J gene TRBJ2-3, with 7 nucleotides matching TRBD1. Per the germline V gene, CDR1 is SEHNR and CDR2 is FQNEAQ (reference sequence). This CDR3 is built from 15 residues. With V trimmed by 3 bases and J by 6 bases, 9 bases remained unmatched. The DNA for the CDR3 is TGTGCCAGCAGCTTGAGACAGGGTTCAGGGGATACGCAGTATTTT. The encoded protein is CASSLRQGSGDTQYF.

The chain is built from TRBV5-1 and TRBJ2-5; D remains unclear. V lost 6 bases and J 3 bases, leaving 12 bases between the germline ends. Germline loops: CDR1 SGHRS, CDR2 YFSETQ. The CDR3 is 13 residues long. In DNA form, the CDR3 reads TGCGCCAGCATGGTCGGCGGAAAAGAGACCCAGTACTTC. It codes for CASMVGGKETQYF.

V usage is TRBV6-5 and J usage is TRBJ2-7; TRBD2 agrees at 11 bases. Per germline, CDR1 MNHEY and CDR2 SVGAGI. The trim removed 6 bases at V and 2 bases at J, leaving 6 bases unmatched. The CDR3 contains 15 residues. The CDR3 DNA is TGTGCCAGCAGGCGTACTAGCGGGAGTCCCTACGAGCAGTACTTC. Its protein is CASRRTSGSPYEQYF.

The chain is built from TRBV10-3 and TRBJ2-3, with D possibly TRBD1 on 8 matching bases. Deletions cut 5 bases from V and 3 bases from J, with 15 bases between. This CDR3 region has 15 residues. CDR1 is ENHRY and CDR2 is SYGVKD in the germline V gene. CDR3 sequence: CAISFLQGGTDTQYF. The CDR3 region has the DNA TGTGCCATCAGTTTCTTACAGGGGGGGACAGATACGCAGTATTTT.

The CDR3 loop is CASKDRGTNSGNTIYF. In DNA, the CDR3 is TGTGCCAGTAAGGACAGGGGAACTAACTCTGGAAACACCATATATTTT. The chain is built from TRBV19 and TRBJ1-3, with 9 bases aligning to TRBD1. CDR1 and CDR2 from the germline V gene are LNHDA and SQIVND (reference sequence). V lost 7 bases, J lost 0 bases, and 7 bases stayed unmatched. The CDR3 is made up of 16 amino acids.

The V gene is TRBV18, the J gene TRBJ2-7; 9 nucleotides align to TRBD2. The CDR3 consists of 14 residues. With 2 bases clipped from V and 6 bases from J, the junction kept 5 bases outside the gene matches. Germline lookup yields CDR1 KGHSH and CDR2 LQKENI. CDR3 in DNA: TGTGCCAGCTCACCAACCGGGACTAGCACCGAGCAGTACTTC. Encoded protein: CASSPTGTSTEQYF. Together with reference TRBV18 and TRBJ2-7, the CDR3 gives the full variable domain: NAGVMQNPRHLVRRRGQEARLRCSPMKGHSHVYWYRQLPEEGLKFMVYLQKENIIDESGMPKERFSAEFPKEGPSILRIQQVVRGDSAAYFCASSPTGTSTEQYFGPGTRLTVT.

The chain recombines TRBV27 with TRBJ2-7; 7 bases fit TRBD1. Looked up from germline, CDR1 is MNHEY and CDR2 is SMNVEV (reference sequence). CDR3 length: 14 amino acids. After removal of 5 bases from V and 1 base from J, the junction contained 5 bases not matched to a gene. CDR3 in DNA: TGTGCCAGCAGTAGACAGGGTGCATCCTACGAGCAGTACTTC. Encoded protein: CASSRQGASYEQYF.

This sequence joins TRBV7-9 and TRBJ2-5, with 9 bases fitting TRBD1. CDR1 is SEHNR and CDR2 is FQNEAQ in the germline V gene (reference sequence). The CDR3 runs to 13 residues. V was clipped by 4 bases and J by 6 bases; unmatched bases: 3. The CDR3 loop is CASSSGQGKTQYF. In nucleotides, the CDR3 is TGTGCCAGCAGCTCGGGACAGGGAAAGACCCAGTACTTC.